The next 24 T cell receptor beta chains were all read from a single sample in a study of T cell responses to AZD1222 COVID-19 vaccine. Assay used: immunoSEQ multiplex PCR; TCRdb lists only in-frame clones, some missing. Of about 200,000 clones in the sample, 80% to 95% are singletons; the top ten hold 3% to 3.5%. Material: peripheral blood, obtained 28 days after the second AZD1222 dose. All receptors come from an adult who received the AZD1222 COVID-19 vaccine.

V is TRBV9 and J is TRBJ2-7, with 8 bases matching TRBD2. The CDR3 is 15 amino acids. J gave up 5 bases and V 2 bases, and 9 bases lay outside the gene matches. The germline V gene has CDR1 SGDLS and CDR2 YYNGEE. CDR3 coding DNA: TGTGCCAGCAGCGTTAGCGGGATGCCTTCAGACGAGCAGTACTTC. Translating gives CASSVSGMPSDEQYF.

The V call is TRBV6-4, the J call TRBJ2-2; no clear D gene. Germline CDR1 and CDR2: MRHNA and SNTAGT. With 2 bases removed from V and 8 bases from J, the gap between germline ends came to 6 bases. The CDR3 is 12 amino acids. CDR3 amino acids: CASSDRVGELFF. CDR3 in DNA: TGTGCCAGCAGTGACAGGGTTGGGGAGCTGTTTTTT.

The chain uses TRBV15 and TRBJ1-1, with D maybe TRBD1 (6 bases). Germline assignment: CDR1 LNHNV and CDR2 YYDKDF (reference sequence). The CDR3 has 16 amino acids. V dropped 0 bases and J dropped 5 bases, with 16 bases sitting between them. The CDR3 DNA reads as TGTGCCACCAGCAGAGATCCCAGGGGCGCGAGGACTGAAGCTTTCTTT. Protein product: CATSRDPRGARTEAFF. Full variable domain (outside the CDR3, taken from reference TRBV15 and TRBJ1-1): DAMVIQNPRYQVTQFGKPVTLSCSQTLNHNVMYWYQQKSSQAPKLLFHYYDKDFNNEADTPDNFQSRRPNTSFCFLDIRSPGLGDTAMYLCATSRDPRGARTEAFFGQGTRLTVV.

The V gene is TRBV7-2, the J gene TRBJ2-2; the match to TRBD2 covers 8 bases. This CDR3 region has 19 residues. V lost 4 bases, J lost 2 bases, and 15 bases stayed unmatched. Germline CDR1 reads SGHTA; CDR2 reads FQGNSA. CDR3 DNA: TGTGCCAGCAGCTCCCTGTATGGGACTAGATTTGTAAACACCGGGGAGCTGTTTTTT. This gives the protein CASSSLYGTRFVNTGELFF.

This rearrangement joins TRBV18 to TRBJ1-5; the D gene is possibly TRBD1 (5 bases). Germline loops: CDR1 KGHSH, CDR2 LQKENI. V dropped 4 bases and J dropped 6 bases, with 19 bases sitting between them. CDR3 size: 16 residues. CDR3 in DNA: TGTGCCAGCTCACTCGTCTCAGGGAAAATGGGTCAGCCCCAGCATTTT. Protein: CASSLVSGKMGQPQHF.

The chain recombines TRBV15 with TRBJ1-2, with D possibly TRBD1 on 6 matching bases. With 2 bases removed from V and 3 bases from J, the gap between germline ends came to 16 bases. CDR1 is LNHNV and CDR2 is YYDKDF in the germline V gene (reference sequence). The CDR3 spans 16 residues. The DNA of the CDR3 is TGTGCCACCAGCAGATCGAGGACAGTTCAGTACTATGGCTACACCTTC. The encoded protein is CATSRSRTVQYYGYTF.

This clone has only one observation. A read error is likely, as this CDR3 ends without the conserved phenylalanine or tryptophan. No DNA is shown, since the ends of the CDR3 on it are uncertain; the CDR3 is the one TCRdb lists. The V gene is TRBV2, the J gene TRBJ1-2; no DNA check was done on the table's D call, TRBD1. CDR1 is SNHLY and CDR2 is FYNNEI in the germline V gene. The CDR3 length equals 11 residues, ends included. CDR3: CASRGRDRLFD.

The chain links TRBV18 to TRBJ2-3; the D gene is possibly TRBD2 (6 bases). The length of the CDR3 is 15 residues. The V end lost 6 bases, the J end lost 13 bases, and 26 bases lay between the germline ends. CDR1 and CDR2 (germline): KGHSH, LQKENI. As DNA, the CDR3 is TGTGCCAGCTCCCCGCACAGATTATCCGGGACTGGGGAGTATTTT. Amino acids: CASSPHRLSGTGEYF.

Only one count was recorded for this clone. This chain connects TRBV19 to TRBJ2-3; the D call may be TRBD1 or TRBD2 (5 bases each). The ends were cut back, 6 bases at V and 5 bases at J, with 12 bases in the middle. Germline assignment: CDR1 LNHDA and CDR2 SQIVND (reference sequence). The CDR3 extends over 13 amino acids. Here the CDR3 DNA reads TGTGCCAGTAGCTTGGGACGAGGAGATACGCAGTATTTT. Its protein is CASSLGRGDTQYF.

This clone was observed a few times. The gene calls are TRBV6-6 and TRBJ1-1, with TRBD1 matching over 10 bases. CDR1 is MNHNY and CDR2 is SVGAGI in the germline V gene (reference sequence). This CDR3 spans 16 amino acids. V dropped 4 bases and J dropped 3; count of bases not matched to a gene: 8. The CDR3 region has the DNA TGTGCCAGCAGTTCACACCCCGGGACAGGGGACACTGAAGCTTTCTTT. This sequence encodes CASSSHPGTGDTEAFF.

In its sample, this clone was seen once. This chain uses TRBV25-1 with TRBJ2-1; 9 bases line up with TRBD1. Germline V gene data show CDR1 as MGHDK and CDR2 as SYGVNS. The CDR3 is made up of 15 amino acids. V shed 4 bases, J shed 2 bases, and the junction held 3 bases outside the gene matches. The CDR3, as DNA: TGTGCCAGCAGTGGGGACAGGGCGGCCTACAATGAGCAGTTCTTC. Its translation is CASSGDRAAYNEQFF. Looking up the rest from reference TRBV25-1 and TRBJ2-1 gives the full variable domain: EADIYQTPRYLVIGTGKKITLECSQTMGHDKMYWYQQDPGMELHLIHYSYGVNSTEKGDLSSESTVSRIRTEHFPLTLESARPSHTSQYLCASSGDRAAYNEQFFGPGTRLTVL.

V and J are TRBV18 and TRBJ2-7, with 11 bases that match TRBD2. The CDR3 contains 17 residues. Germline CDR1 reads KGHSH; CDR2 reads LQKENI. V lost 2 bases to trimming and J lost 5 bases; unmatched junction nucleotides: 11. In DNA form, the CDR3 reads TGTGCCAGCTCACCAAGGGAGACGACTAGCGGGAACCACGAGCAGTACTTC. As protein: CASSPRETTSGNHEQYF.

The rearrangement uses TRBV2 and TRBJ2-1; D may be TRBD1 (6 bases). From germline, CDR1 is SNHLY and CDR2 FYNNEI. CDR3 length: 15 residues. Deletions cut 4 bases from V and 5 bases from J, with 15 bases between. The CDR3 sequence is CASSAGQSRHNEQFF. CDR3 sequence (DNA): TGTGCCAGCAGTGCGGGACAATCTCGGCACAATGAGCAGTTCTTC.

The chain recombines TRBV10-3 with TRBJ2-7; weak D call: TRBD2 (6 bases). The CDR3 length is 13 residues. The germline V gene encodes CDR1 ENHRY and CDR2 SYGVKD. V lost 6 bases, J lost 0 bases, and 9 bases lay in between. DNA for the CDR3: TGTGCCATCAGCCGGGAGAGCTCCTACGAGCAGTACTTC. It specifies CAISRESSYEQYF.

The rearrangement joins TRBV9 to TRBJ2-7; TRBD2 agrees at 9 bases. There are 15 residues in the CDR3. Germline assignment: CDR1 SGDLS and CDR2 YYNGEE. After removal of 2 bases from V and 1 base from J, the junction contained 4 bases not matched to a gene. The CDR3 is CASSVSGSGSYEQYF. In DNA, the CDR3 is TGTGCCAGCAGCGTTAGCGGGAGTGGGTCCTACGAGCAGTACTTC. The complete variable domain, with remaining parts taken from reference TRBV9 and TRBJ2-7, reads DSGVTQTPKHLITATGQRVTLRCSPRSGDLSVYWYQQSLDQGLQFLIQYYNGEERAKGNILERFSAQQFPDLHSELNLSSLELGDSALYFCASSVSGSGSYEQYFGPGTRLTVT.

V gene TRBV7-9 combines with J gene TRBJ1-5; D not resolved. Trimming removed 2 bases from V and 2 bases from J, with 7 bases in between. CDR3 length equals 14 residues. Germline V lookup: CDR1 SEHNR, CDR2 FQNEAQ (reference sequence). CDR3 protein: CASSLSAGNQPQHF. In DNA form, the CDR3 reads TGTGCCAGCAGCTTATCGGCGGGCAATCAGCCCCAGCATTTT.

The V gene is TRBV20-1, the J gene TRBJ2-3, with 7 bases matching TRBD1. V gave up 3 bases and J gave up 3 bases; unmatched junction bases: 6. CDR3 length: 14 residues. Germline V gives CDR1 DFQATT, CDR2 SNEGSKA (reference sequence). The CDR3 here is CSASTGVTTDTQYF. In DNA form, the CDR3 reads TGCAGTGCTAGTACAGGGGTAACTACAGATACGCAGTATTTT.

The rearrangement links TRBV5-1 to TRBJ1-6, with D perhaps matching TRBD1 (5 bases). Trimming took off 0 bases at V and 7 bases at J, with 17 bases between the two ends. This CDR3 is built from 17 residues. Germline CDR1 is SGHRS and CDR2 is YFSETQ. The CDR3: CASSLGGVGTTNSPLHF. The CDR3 nucleotides are TGCGCCAGCAGCTTGGGAGGGGTAGGTACGACGAATTCACCCCTCCACTTT.

This chain links TRBV15 with TRBJ1-4, with D unresolved. The CDR3 spans 15 residues. From germline, CDR1 is LNHNV and CDR2 YYDKDF (reference sequence). Trimming removed 2 bases from V and 0 bases from J, with 7 bases in between. In nucleotides, the CDR3 is TGTGCCACCAGCAGACAGATTGCAACTAATGAAAAACTGTTTTTT. Protein sequence: CATSRQIATNEKLFF. Complete variable domain (other parts from reference TRBV15 and TRBJ1-4): DAMVIQNPRYQVTQFGKPVTLSCSQTLNHNVMYWYQQKSSQAPKLLFHYYDKDFNNEADTPDNFQSRRPNTSFCFLDIRSPGLGDTAMYLCATSRQIATNEKLFFGSGTQLSVL.

This clone was observed once. The chain links TRBV11-2 to TRBJ1-5; 7 bases are shared with TRBD1. With V trimmed by 3 bases and J by 2 bases, 1 base remained unmatched. The CDR3 is 14 amino acids. Germline CDR1 reads SGHAT; CDR2 reads FQNNGV. For the CDR3, the DNA is TGTGCCAGCAGCTTTGGACAGGGCAATCAGCCCCAGCATTTT. It translates to CASSFGQGNQPQHF.

V gene TRBV20-1 combines with J gene TRBJ2-7; D unresolved. V was cut by 0 bases and J by 3 bases, with 3 bases left in between. This CDR3 has 11 amino acids. Germline V CDR1 and CDR2: DFQATT, SNEGSKA (reference sequence). The CDR3 spells CSARDLYEQYF. CDR3 coding DNA: TGCAGTGCTAGAGATCTCTACGAGCAGTACTTC.

This chain connects TRBV25-1 to TRBJ1-2; the match to TRBD1 covers 7 bases. This CDR3 comprises 15 residues. The ends lost 5 bases at V and 7 bases at J; junction bases unmatched: 13. Germline-derived CDR1 and CDR2 are MGHDK and SYGVNS. CDR3 loop: CASSPWDSGTGGYTF. In DNA, the CDR3 is TGTGCCAGCAGTCCGTGGGACAGCGGGACGGGTGGCTACACCTTC.

A few counts support this clone. This chain connects TRBV6-5 to TRBJ2-7, with D hard to call. CDR1 MNHEY and CDR2 SVGAGI come from the germline V gene. V shed 0 bases and J shed 3 bases, with 15 bases lying between them. The CDR3 totals 16 residues. CDR3: CASSYSKAEGSYEQYF. DNA of the CDR3: TGTGCCAGCAGTTACTCGAAAGCTGAAGGTAGCTACGAGCAGTACTTC.

V usage is TRBV7-9 and J usage is TRBJ2-7; D is perhaps TRBD1 (6 bases). This CDR3 is 14 amino acids long. V lost 5 bases and J lost 0, with 11 bases in between. Germline lookup yields CDR1 SEHNR and CDR2 FQNEAQ (reference sequence). CDR3 in amino acids: CASSRGTPSYEQYF. The CDR3 DNA reads as TGTGCCAGCAGCCGTGGGACACCCTCCTACGAGCAGTACTTC.